This T cell receptor beta chain was recorded in a study of cytomegalovirus exposure and HLA in healthy donors. This clone has only a few counts. Its specificity is unknown. A multiplex PCR was run with 60 Vbeta primers and 13 Jbeta primers. Assay used: immunoSEQ multiplex PCR; TCRdb lists only in-frame clones, some missing. The repertoire holds roughly 100,000 clones, with 64% as singletons. Study-level points and caveats: Reports indicate that TCR beta sequences accurately predicted the HLA-A and HLA-B alleles of most subjects.

The sequenced sample was PBMCs. The TCR comes from a man aged 60-69 years in good health and CMV-seronegative.

CDR3 sequence: CATRSYSNQPQHF. Here the CDR3 DNA reads TGTGCCACCAGGAGTTATAGCAATCAGCCCCAGCATTTT. The chain is built from TRBV15 and TRBJ1-5; D gene unclear. Germline values: CDR1 LNHNV, CDR2 YYDKDF (reference sequence). Trimming cost V 6 bases and J 0 bases, with 6 bases left between them. The CDR3 loop spans 13 amino acids. Filled out from reference TRBV15 and TRBJ1-5, the complete variable domain reads DAMVIQNPRYQVTQFGKPVTLSCSQTLNHNVMYWYQQKSSQAPKLLFHYYDKDFNNEADTPDNFQSRRPNTSFCFLDIRSPGLGDTAMYLCATRSYSNQPQHFGDGTRLSIL.